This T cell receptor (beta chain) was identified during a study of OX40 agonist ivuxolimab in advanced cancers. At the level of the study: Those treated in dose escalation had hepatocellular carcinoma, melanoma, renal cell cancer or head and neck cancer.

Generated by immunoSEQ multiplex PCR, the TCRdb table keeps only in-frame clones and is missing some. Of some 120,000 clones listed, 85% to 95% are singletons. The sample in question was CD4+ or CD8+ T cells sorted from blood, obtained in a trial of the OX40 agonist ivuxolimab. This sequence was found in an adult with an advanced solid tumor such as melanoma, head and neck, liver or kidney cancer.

In DNA form, the CDR3 reads TGTGCCAGCAGCGTAGCGGGAGTGGTCCCCTGGGAGCAGTACTTC. Translation gives CASSVAGVVPWEQYF. The V call is TRBV2, the J call TRBJ2-7; TRBD2 matches at 9 bases. Germline CDR1 reads SNHLY; CDR2 reads FYNNEI. The CDR3 covers 15 residues. The V gene end was trimmed by 6 bases and the J gene end by 7 bases; junction bases not matched to a gene: 13. The full variable domain, with the rest looked up from reference TRBV2 and TRBJ2-7, is EPEVTQTPSHQVTQMGQEVILRCVPISNHLYFYWYRQILGQKVEFLVSFYNNEISEKSEIFDDQFSVERPDGSNFTLKIRSTKLEDSAMYFCASSVAGVVPWEQYFGPGTRLTVT.